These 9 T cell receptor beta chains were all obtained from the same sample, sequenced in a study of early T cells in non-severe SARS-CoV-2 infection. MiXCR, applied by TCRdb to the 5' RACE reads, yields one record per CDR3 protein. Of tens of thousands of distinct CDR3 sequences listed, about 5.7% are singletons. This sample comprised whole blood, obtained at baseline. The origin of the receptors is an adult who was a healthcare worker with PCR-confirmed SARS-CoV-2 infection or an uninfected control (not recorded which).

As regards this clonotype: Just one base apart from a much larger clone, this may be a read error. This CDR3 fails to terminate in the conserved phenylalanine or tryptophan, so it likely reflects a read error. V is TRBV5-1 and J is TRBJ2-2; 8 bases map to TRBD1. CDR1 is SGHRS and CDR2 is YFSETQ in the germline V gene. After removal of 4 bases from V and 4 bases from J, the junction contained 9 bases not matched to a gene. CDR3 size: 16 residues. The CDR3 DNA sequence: TGCGCCAGCAGCACGCAGGGGGCAGGGGTCACCGGGGAGCTGTTTTTG. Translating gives CASSTQGAGVTGELFL.

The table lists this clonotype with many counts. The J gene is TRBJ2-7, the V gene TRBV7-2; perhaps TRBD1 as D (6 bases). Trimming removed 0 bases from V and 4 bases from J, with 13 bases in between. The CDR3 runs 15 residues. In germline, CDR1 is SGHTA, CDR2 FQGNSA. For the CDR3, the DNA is TGTGCCAGCAGCTTAGCCGGGAACAGGGAGTACGAGCAGTACTTC. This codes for CASSLAGNREYEQYF.

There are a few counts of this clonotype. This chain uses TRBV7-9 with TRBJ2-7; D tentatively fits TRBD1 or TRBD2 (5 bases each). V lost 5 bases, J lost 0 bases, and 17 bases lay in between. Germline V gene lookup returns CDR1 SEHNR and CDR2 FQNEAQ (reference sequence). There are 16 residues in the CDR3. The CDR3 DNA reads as TGTGCCAGCAGCACCGGGACCGCGGAAAGCTCCTACGAGCAGTACTTC. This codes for CASSTGTAESSYEQYF.

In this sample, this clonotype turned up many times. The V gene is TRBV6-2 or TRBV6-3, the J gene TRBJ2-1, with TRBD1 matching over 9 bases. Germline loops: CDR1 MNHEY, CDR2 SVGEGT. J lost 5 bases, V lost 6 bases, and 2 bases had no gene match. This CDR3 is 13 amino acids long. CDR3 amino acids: CASRRTGDNEQFF. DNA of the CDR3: TGTGCCAGCAGGAGGACAGGGGACAATGAGCAGTTCTTC.

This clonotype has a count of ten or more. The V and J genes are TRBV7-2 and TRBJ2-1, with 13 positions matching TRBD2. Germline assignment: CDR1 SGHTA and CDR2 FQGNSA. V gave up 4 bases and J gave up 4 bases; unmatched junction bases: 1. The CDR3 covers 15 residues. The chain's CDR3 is CASSWTSGRYNEQFF. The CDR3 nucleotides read TGTGCCAGCAGCTGGACTAGCGGGAGATACAATGAGCAGTTCTTC.

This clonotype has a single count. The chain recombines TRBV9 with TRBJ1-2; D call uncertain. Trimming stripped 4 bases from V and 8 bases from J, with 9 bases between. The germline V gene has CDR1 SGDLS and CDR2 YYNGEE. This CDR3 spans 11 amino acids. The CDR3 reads CASSMESGYTF. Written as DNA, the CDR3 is TGTGCCAGCAGCATGGAAAGCGGCTACACCTTC.

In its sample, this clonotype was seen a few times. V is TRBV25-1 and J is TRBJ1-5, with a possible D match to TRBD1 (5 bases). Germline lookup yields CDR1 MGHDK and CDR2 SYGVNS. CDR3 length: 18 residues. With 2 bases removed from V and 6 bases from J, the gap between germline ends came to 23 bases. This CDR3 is CASSEGARDAGAGQPQHF. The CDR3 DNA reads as TGTGCCAGCAGTGAAGGCGCCCGGGACGCCGGGGCTGGTCAGCCCCAGCATTTT. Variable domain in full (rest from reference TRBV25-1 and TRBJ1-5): EADIYQTPRYLVIGTGKKITLECSQTMGHDKMYWYQQDPGMELHLIHYSYGVNSTEKGDLSSESTVSRIRTEHFPLTLESARPSHTSQYLCASSEGARDAGAGQPQHFGDGTRLSIL.

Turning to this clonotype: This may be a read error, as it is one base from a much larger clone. The DNA for the CDR3 is TGTGCCAGCAGCCTTGGGCGCTCTGGGGCCAACGTCCTGACTTTC. Protein product: CASSLGRSGANVLTF. The rearrangement joins TRBV13 to TRBJ2-6; no firm D call. The germline CDR1 and CDR2 sequences are PRHDT and FYEKMQ (reference sequence). The CDR3 runs to 15 residues. The V and J ends lost 5 bases and 0 bases respectively, with 8 bases between them.

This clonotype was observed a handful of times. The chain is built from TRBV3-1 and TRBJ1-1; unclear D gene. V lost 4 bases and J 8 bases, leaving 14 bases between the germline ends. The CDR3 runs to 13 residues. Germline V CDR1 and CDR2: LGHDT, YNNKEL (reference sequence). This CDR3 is CASSRLETGEAFF. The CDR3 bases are TGTGCCAGCAGCCGCCTAGAGACGGGAGAAGCTTTCTTT.